These 3 T cell receptor beta chains share one sample of origin, sequenced in a study of human versus mouse CDR3 diversity and MHC coevolution. Repertoires were generated with immunoSEQ multiplex PCR, while TCRdb's copy carries only in-frame clones and drops some. The sample shows about 60,000 clones, 94% of them seen only once. What was sequenced was naive CD4+ T cells from blood. Indicated subset: CD45RO-negative CD62L-positive naive CD4 T cells. The receptor set was obtained from a person between 60 and 70 years old in good health.

The V and J genes are TRBV6-1 and TRBJ1-2; 10 bases map to TRBD1. CDR1 and CDR2 (germline): MNHNS, SASEGT. CDR3 length: 13 amino acids. V shed 6 bases, J shed 4 bases, and the junction held 2 bases outside the gene matches. CDR3 sequence: CASRGTGAYGYTF. CDR3 DNA: TGTGCCAGCAGAGGGACAGGGGCCTATGGCTACACCTTC.

V usage is TRBV6-4 and J usage is TRBJ2-3, with 8 bases identical to TRBD2. This CDR3 is 14 amino acids long. The germline CDR1 and CDR2 sequences are MRHNA and SNTAGT. Trimming at V came to 7 bases and at J to 4 bases, leaving 7 bases not matched to a gene. The CDR3 sequence: CASIGRDYPDTQYF. CDR3 bases: TGTGCCAGCATCGGGAGGGACTACCCAGATACGCAGTATTTT.

The J gene is TRBJ2-5, the V gene TRBV5-1, with TRBD1 as a possible D gene (6 bases). The CDR3 consists of 14 residues. The germline V gene encodes CDR1 SGHRS and CDR2 YFSETQ. Trimming pared 4 bases from V and 2 bases from J, leaving 12 bases between. CDR3 protein: CASSPRTAQETQYF. The CDR3 DNA follows: TGCGCCAGCAGCCCGCGGACAGCTCAAGAGACCCAGTACTTC.